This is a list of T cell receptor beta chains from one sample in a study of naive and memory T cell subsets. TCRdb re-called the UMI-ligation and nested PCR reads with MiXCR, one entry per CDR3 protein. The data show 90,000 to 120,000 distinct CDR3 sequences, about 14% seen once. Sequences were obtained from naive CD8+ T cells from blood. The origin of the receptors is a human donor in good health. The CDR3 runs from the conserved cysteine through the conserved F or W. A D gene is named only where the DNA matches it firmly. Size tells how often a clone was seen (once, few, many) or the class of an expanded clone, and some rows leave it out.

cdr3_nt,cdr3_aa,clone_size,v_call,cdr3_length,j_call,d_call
TGTGCCAGCAGATCCGGGAACACAGATACGCAGTATTTT,CASRSGNTDTQYF,NA,TRBV5-4,13,TRBJ2-3,NA
TGTGCCAGCAGTCTGCAGGGGCATCAGCCCCAGCATTTT,CASSLQGHQPQHF,NA,TRBV27,13,TRBJ1-5,NA
TGTGCCAGCAGCTCTACCGGGACAGGATACTACGAGCAGTACTTC,CASSSTGTGYYEQYF,few,TRBV11-3,15,TRBJ2-7,TRBD1
TGTGCCTGGAGTCTACAGGGTGCAGATACGCAGTATTTT,CAWSLQGADTQYF,many,TRBV30,13,TRBJ2-3,NA
TGTGCCAGCAGCCAAGACTACGCCAATGAGCAGTTCTTC,CASSQDYANEQFF,NA,TRBV4-2,13,TRBJ2-1,NA
TGCGCCAGCAGCCAAGAGCGGAGGGTTGGCGGGGAGCTGTTTTTT,CASSQERRVGGELFF,many,TRBV4-3,15,TRBJ2-2,NA
TGCAGTGCTAGAGAACGGGACAGGGGGCGTGTAGGTCAGCCCCAGCATTTT,CSARERDRGRVGQPQHF,NA,TRBV20-1,17,TRBJ1-5,TRBD1
TGTGCCAGCAGTTACTCAGTCGTCGTCTCCTACAATGAGCAGTTCTTC,CASSYSVVVSYNEQFF,NA,TRBV6-5,16,TRBJ2-1,NA
TGCGCCAGCAGCCGGGACTCCAGTAACAATGAGCAGTTCTTC,CASSRDSSNNEQFF,NA,TRBV5-1,14,TRBJ2-1,NA
TGTGCCACCAGCAGAGGCCCCCTTGACATGACCTACGAGCAGTACTTC,CATSRGPLDMTYEQYF,NA,TRBV15,16,TRBJ2-7,NA
TGTGCCAGCAGGACAACAGGCGGGTTTGGCTACACCTTC,CASRTTGGFGYTF,NA,TRBV6-6,13,TRBJ1-2,NA
TGCGCCAGCAGCCAAGACTGGACTGATAATGAGACCCAGTACTTC,CASSQDWTDNETQYF,NA,TRBV4-3,15,TRBJ2-5,NA
TGTGCCAGCACTCACACAGCGATGAACACTGAAGCTTTCTTT,CASTHTAMNTEAFF,NA,TRBV6-2/TRBV6-3,14,TRBJ1-1,NA
TGTGCCACCAGTGATATTAATCAGCCCCAGCATTTT,CATSDINQPQHF,medium-sized,TRBV24-1,12,TRBJ1-5,NA
TGTGCCAGCAGCCCTGTACAGGGCCGGGAGCTGTTTTTT,CASSPVQGRELFF,NA,TRBV7-9,13,TRBJ2-2,NA
TGTGCCAGCAGTGAATCTGGGAACGCTGAAGCTTTCTTT,CASSESGNAEAFF,NA,TRBV25-1,13,TRBJ1-1,NA
TGTGCCAGCAGCCATGAGAGGACAGTTGAAAAACTGTTTTTT,CASSHERTVEKLFF,NA,TRBV12-3/TRBV12-4,14,TRBJ1-4,NA
TGTGCCATCAGTGGACTAGCGGGAGAGACCTCCTACGAGCAGTACTTC,CAISGLAGETSYEQYF,few,TRBV10-3,16,TRBJ2-7,TRBD2
TGTGCCAGCAGCACTAGGGGGGTAGGTCAGCCCCAGCATTTT,CASSTRGVGQPQHF,NA,TRBV13,14,TRBJ1-5,NA
TGCAGTTACCAGGGGGCCAGCGAGAATTTCAACTATGGCTACACCTTC,CSYQGASENFNYGYTF,many,TRBV29-1,16,TRBJ1-2,TRBD1
TGTGCCAGCACCACCGGGACAGGTGACCCCAGCTCCTACAATGAGCAGTTCTTC,CASTTGTGDPSSYNEQFF,NA,TRBV12-3/TRBV12-4,18,TRBJ2-1,TRBD1
TGTGCCAGCAGTGCCCTAGTGGATGAGCAGTTCTTC,CASSALVDEQFF,few,TRBV2,12,TRBJ2-1,NA
TGTGCCAGCACGGGACTAGGGCCCACCCAGTACTTC,CASTGLGPTQYF,few,TRBV19,12,TRBJ2-5,TRBD2
TGTGCCAGCAGCTTAAGGGCAGCTGGGACCACTAGGACGGCCAAAAACATTCAGTACTTC,CASSLRAAGTTRTAKNIQYF,NA,TRBV7-2,20,TRBJ2-4,NA
TGTGCCAGCAGTTTGGAGCTGTCCTACAATGAGCAGTTCTTC,CASSLELSYNEQFF,NA,TRBV12-3/TRBV12-4,14,TRBJ2-1,NA
TGTGCCAGCAGCTTAGAACGAGCGGGAGAGTCGCAGTTCTTC,CASSLERAGESQFF,NA,TRBV7-2,14,TRBJ2-1,TRBD2
TGCGCCAGCAGTGAGTCTAGAGGGAACACTGAAGCTTTCTTT,CASSESRGNTEAFF,NA,TRBV10-2,14,TRBJ1-1,NA
TGTGCCAGCAGGGACCGGGCAGCCGAGCAGTACTTC,CASRDRAAEQYF,NA,TRBV12-3/TRBV12-4,12,TRBJ2-7,NA
TGTGCCAGCAGCTCTGCCCTAGCGGGGGGCAGGTACAATGAGCAGTTCTTC,CASSSALAGGRYNEQFF,NA,TRBV7-9,17,TRBJ2-1,TRBD2
TGTGCCAGCAGTCCCGGACTAGCGGGTCGCCATGAGCAGTTCTTC,CASSPGLAGRHEQFF,few,TRBV12-3/TRBV12-4,15,TRBJ2-1,TRBD2
TGTGCCACCAGTGATTTCTCCGAGACCCAGTACTTC,CATSDFSETQYF,few,TRBV24-1,12,TRBJ2-5,NA
TGTGCCAGCAGTGTGGCGGGAGAAGGGCACAATGAGCAGTTCTTC,CASSVAGEGHNEQFF,once,TRBV2,15,TRBJ2-1,TRBD2
TGTGCCAGCAGCCAAGATTCCCCTGGGGTAGCGGGATATACGCAGTATTTT,CASSQDSPGVAGYTQYF,few,TRBV4-2,17,TRBJ2-3,TRBD2
TGTGCCAGCAGTCCGGACTCACCCCGCGATGAGCAGTTCTTC,CASSPDSPRDEQFF,NA,TRBV12-3/TRBV12-4,14,TRBJ2-1,NA
TGTGCCAGCAGCTCAACGGGACAGAGCTCCTACGAGCAGTACTTC,CASSSTGQSSYEQYF,NA,TRBV7-8,15,TRBJ2-7,TRBD1
TGTGCCAGCAGCTTAATATTAGTGGGAGGGGGGAATGAGCAGTTCTTC,CASSLILVGGGNEQFF,NA,TRBV7-3,16,TRBJ2-1,NA
TGTGCCAGCAGTGACCCCGTAACCTACAATGAGCAGTTCTTC,CASSDPVTYNEQFF,NA,TRBV2,14,TRBJ2-1,NA
TGTGCCAGCAGCCAAGGGACTAGCGATTCGATAGATACGCAGTATTTT,CASSQGTSDSIDTQYF,NA,TRBV2,16,TRBJ2-3,TRBD2
TGTGCCTGCAGTTTTGCCTCAGCCTCCTACGAGCAGTACTTC,CACSFASASYEQYF,NA,TRBV12-3/TRBV12-4,14,TRBJ2-7,NA
TGTGCCAGCAGCCCATGGTCGGGAGCGAGCTCCTACAATGAGCAGTTCTTC,CASSPWSGASSYNEQFF,once,TRBV14,17,TRBJ2-1,NA
TGCGCCAGCAGCCCAGACAGGGGGCGTCAGCCCCAGCATTTT,CASSPDRGRQPQHF,NA,TRBV4-3,14,TRBJ1-5,TRBD1
TGTGCCAGCAGCTTAGACGTGGGGGGGCCAGATACGCAGTATTTT,CASSLDVGGPDTQYF,NA,TRBV7-9,15,TRBJ2-3,NA
TGTGCCAGCAGTTTATCCAAGTACCAAGAGACCCAGTACTTC,CASSLSKYQETQYF,NA,TRBV27,14,TRBJ2-5,NA
TGTGCCAGCAGCGTAGGCGGGAACACTGAAGCTCTCTTT,CASSVGGNTEALF,once,TRBV9,13,TRBJ1-1,NA